This entry concerns a single T cell receptor (beta chain). Its target is not known. The CDR3 extends over 16 amino acids. Trimming removed 7 bases from V and 9 bases from J; junction bases left unmatched: 13. Germline lookup yields CDR1 SNHLY and CDR2 FYNNEI. Sequenced by immunoSEQ multiplex PCR; TCRdb stores in-frame clones only, minus some. Of some 100,000 clones listed, about 88% are singletons. These data belong to a study of cytomegalovirus exposure and HLA in healthy donors. The study's findings and limits: There were around 160 TCR beta chains listed as cytomegalovirus-associated.

The rearrangement links TRBV2 to TRBJ1-6, with TRBD1 matching 9 bases. The sequenced material came from PBMCs. The TCR comes from a man aged 18-30 years in good health and CMV-seropositive. CDR3 DNA sequence: TGTGCCAGCACCGAGAGACCGGGACAGGGAGGTTCACCCCTCCACTTT. Residues: CASTERPGQGGSPLHF.